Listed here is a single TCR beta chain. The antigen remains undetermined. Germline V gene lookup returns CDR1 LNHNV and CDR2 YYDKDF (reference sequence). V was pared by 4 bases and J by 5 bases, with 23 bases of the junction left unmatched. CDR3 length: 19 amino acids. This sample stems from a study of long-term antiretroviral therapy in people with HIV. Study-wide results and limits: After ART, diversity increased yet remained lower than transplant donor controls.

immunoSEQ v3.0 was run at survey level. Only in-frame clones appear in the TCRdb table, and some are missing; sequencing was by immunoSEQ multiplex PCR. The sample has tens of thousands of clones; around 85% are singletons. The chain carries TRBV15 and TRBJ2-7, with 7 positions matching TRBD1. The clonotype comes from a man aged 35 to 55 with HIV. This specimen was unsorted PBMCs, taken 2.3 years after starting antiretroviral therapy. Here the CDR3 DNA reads TGTGCCACCAGCACTTCGACAGGGCCTCTAATCATCACAGAACACGAGCAGTACTTC. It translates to CATSTSTGPLIITEHEQYF. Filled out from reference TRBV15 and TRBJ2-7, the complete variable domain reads DAMVIQNPRYQVTQFGKPVTLSCSQTLNHNVMYWYQQKSSQAPKLLFHYYDKDFNNEADTPDNFQSRRPNTSFCFLDIRSPGLGDTAMYLCATSTSTGPLIITEHEQYFGPGTRLTVT.